The 10 T cell receptor beta chains below were found in one sample sequenced in a study of T-cell memory formation after mild COVID-19. MiXCR was run by TCRdb on the 5' RACE reads, yielding one entry per CDR3 protein. The data contain approximately 410,000 distinct CDR3 sequences, 20% to 25% of them singletons. The sequenced sample was PBMCs or a T cell subset sorted from them (not recorded which). The receptors derive from an adult woman who had mild COVID-19 (a few samples of this study predate the infection). Cell type and time point are not known.

This rearrangement joins TRBV24-1 to TRBJ1-5; D call uncertain. Germline V gene lookup returns CDR1 KGHDR and CDR2 SFDVKD. The CDR3 totals 14 residues. V was pared by 2 bases and J by 7 bases, with 11 bases between. The CDR3 DNA reads as TGTGCCACCAGTGATTCGCGCATCCGGCAGCCCCAGCATTTT. It translates to CATSDSRIRQPQHF.

This clonotype has at least ten counts. This chain uses TRBV5-1 with TRBJ2-1; 11 bases fit TRBD2. The CDR3 loop spans 16 amino acids. J lost 6 bases, V lost 0 bases, and 5 bases had no gene match. Germline lookup yields CDR1 SGHRS and CDR2 YFSETQ. The CDR3 spells CASSLEASGGINEQFF. The CDR3 DNA follows: TGCGCCAGCAGCTTGGAGGCTAGCGGGGGGATCAATGAGCAGTTCTTC.

V and J are TRBV7-2 and TRBJ2-2, with 7 bases matching TRBD2. Trimming at V came to 5 bases and at J to 1 base, leaving 4 bases not matched to a gene. The CDR3 runs 15 residues. CDR1 SGHTA and CDR2 FQGNSA come from the germline V gene. The CDR3 coding sequence is TGTGCCAGCAGCCGGGAGCGGGGGAACACCGGGGAGCTGTTTTTT. It is translated as CASSRERGNTGELFF. The full variable domain, rest sourced from reference TRBV7-2 and TRBJ2-2, is GAGVSQSPSNKVTEKGKDVELRCDPISGHTALYWYRQSLGQGLEFLIYFQGNSAPDKSGLPSDRFSAERTGGSVSTLTIQRTQQEDSAVYLCASSRERGNTGELFFGEGSRLTVL.

V and J are TRBV29-1 and TRBJ1-2; D gene unclear. Trimming took off 3 bases at V and 7 bases at J, with 12 bases between the two ends. This CDR3 spans 12 amino acids. CDR1 and CDR2 from the germline V gene are SQVTM and ANQGSEA. The CDR3 protein is CSVDPGSSGYTF. The CDR3 nucleotides are TGCAGCGTTGATCCGGGGTCTAGTGGCTACACCTTC.

In this sample, this clonotype turned up a few times. This sequence joins TRBV25-1 and TRBJ2-1, with D possibly TRBD2 on 7 matching bases. Per the germline V gene, CDR1 is MGHDK and CDR2 is SYGVNS. The CDR3 is made up of 12 amino acids. The CDR3 loop reads CPRGGGYNEQFF. CDR3 nucleotides: TGTCCCCGCGGGGGCGGATACAATGAGCAGTTCTTC.

V is TRBV7-9 and J is TRBJ2-1, with 12 bases aligning to TRBD2. V dropped 5 bases and J dropped 10; count of bases not matched to a gene: 15. CDR3 length: 17 residues. CDR1 is SEHNR and CDR2 is FQNEAQ in the germline V gene (reference sequence). This CDR3 reads CASSQTGRTSGMEEQFF. The CDR3 DNA reads as TGTGCCAGCAGCCAAACAGGGCGGACTAGCGGGATGGAGGAGCAGTTCTTC.

The chain employs TRBV7-9 and TRBJ2-5; the D is unclear. The CDR3 is made up of 13 amino acids. V lost 9 bases and J lost 1, with 12 bases in between. The germline CDR1 and CDR2 sequences are SEHNR and FQNEAQ (reference sequence). DNA of the CDR3: TGTGCCAGTGGGTCAATTGCCCAAGAGACCCAGTACTTC. Protein: CASGSIAQETQYF.

This clonotype was counted between two and nine times. The chain uses TRBV6-6 and TRBJ1-2; no clear D. Germline V gives CDR1 MNHNY, CDR2 SVGAGI (reference sequence). The CDR3 is made up of 12 amino acids. V was trimmed by 2 bases and J by 6 bases, leaving 7 bases between them. The CDR3 loop is CASSYTVDGYTF. The CDR3 DNA follows: TGTGCCAGCAGTTACACGGTTGATGGCTACACCTTC.

This chain links TRBV19 with TRBJ2-1, with 8 bases matching TRBD1. The CDR3 has 12 amino acids. Germline-derived CDR1 and CDR2 are LNHDA and SQIVND (reference sequence). J lost 12 bases, V lost 3 bases, and 4 bases had no gene match. The CDR3 DNA is TGTGCCAGTAGTATCCCCGGGACAGGGCAGTTCTTC. As protein: CASSIPGTGQFF.

This chain joins TRBV11-2 and TRBJ2-1, with D maybe TRBD1 (6 bases). Germline-derived CDR1 and CDR2 are SGHAT and FQNNGV. V shed 4 bases and J shed 9 bases, with 16 bases lying between them. There are 14 residues in the CDR3. The CDR3 reads CASSWTQGAGEQFF. As DNA, the CDR3 is TGTGCCAGCAGCTGGACACAGGGTGCAGGTGAGCAGTTCTTC.